This TCR beta chain stems from a study of T cell responses to AZD1222 COVID-19 vaccine. General observations from the study: White British people made up most donors, females outnumbered males, and clonal diversity was possibly underestimated.

Using immunoSEQ multiplex PCR, the repertoire was profiled, and TCRdb retains in-frame clones only, with some absent. The sample comprises 80,000 or so clones, 90% of which are singletons, and approximately 3.2% rests with the top ten. With regard to this clone: Its cognate antigen is unknown.

The sequences come from peripheral blood, collected 28 days after the second AZD1222 dose. The TCR was taken from an adult who received the AZD1222 COVID-19 vaccine.

CDR3 coding DNA: TGCGCCAGCAGCTTGATCGGCAGGGGGCGGGAAAAACTGTTTTTT. As protein: CASSLIGRGREKLFF. V and J are TRBV5-1 and TRBJ1-4; the match to TRBD1 covers 8 bases. The trim removed 1 base at V and 8 bases at J, leaving 7 bases unmatched. Germline V lookup: CDR1 SGHRS, CDR2 YFSETQ. The CDR3 is 15 amino acids.